The 16 T cell receptor beta chains reported below all come from one sample, sequenced in a study of T cell repertoires in cytomegalovirus infection. These receptors' antigens are unknown. TCRdb processed the reads anew with MiXCR; each CDR3 protein has one entry. Altogether over 100,000 distinct CDR3 sequences are present, about 9.4% being singletons, with the ten largest covering approximately 33%. The material sequenced was PBMCs, sequenced either directly or after in vitro stimulation (not recorded which). The receptors derive from a human donor in good health (CMV status not recorded). Some clones in this sample may be carry-over from other donors' samples.

The genes are TRBV19 and TRBJ1-2, with D uncertain. Germline lookup yields CDR1 LNHDA and CDR2 SQIVND (reference sequence). This CDR3 has 14 residues. Trimming cost V 3 bases and J 3 bases, with 11 bases left between them. Here the CDR3 reads CASSIPQSYYGYTF. CDR3 DNA sequence: TGTGCCAGTAGTATCCCTCAGTCTTACTATGGCTACACCTTC.

The table lists this clonotype with many counts. This chain links TRBV6-1 with TRBJ2-3; 8 bases are a match to TRBD1. This CDR3 spans 15 amino acids. Germline V lookup: CDR1 MNHNS, CDR2 SASEGT. V shed 7 bases and J 2 bases; nucleotides not matched to a gene: 8. The CDR3 coding sequence is TGTGCCAGCAACGACAGGGGAGCGGTCACAGATACGCAGTATTTT. This sequence encodes CASNDRGAVTDTQYF.

This clonotype has ten or more counts. The rearrangement links TRBV7-2 to TRBJ2-4; TRBD2 matches at 14 bases. V dropped 3 bases and J dropped 8; count of bases not matched to a gene: 6. The CDR3 is 16 amino acids. Looked up from germline, CDR1 is SGHTA and CDR2 is FQGNSA. CDR3 sequence reads: CASSLGLAGVLDIQYF. DNA of the CDR3: TGTGCCAGCAGCTTGGGACTAGCGGGAGTACTAGACATTCAGTACTTC.

In this sample, this clonotype turned up a few times. The chain combines TRBV5-6 with TRBJ2-7, with D perhaps assigned TRBD1 or TRBD2 (5 bases each). Germline-derived CDR1 and CDR2 are SGHDT and YYEEEE. V was pared by 4 bases and J by 1 base, with 21 bases between. CDR3 length: 17 residues. The CDR3: CASSPNSGPGGSYEQYF. The CDR3, as DNA: TGTGCCAGCAGCCCAAACTCGGGCCCTGGGGGTTCCTACGAGCAGTACTTC.

This clonotype was seen repeatedly, ten times or more. The genes are TRBV7-2 and TRBJ2-1; TRBD1 is a possible D gene (5 bases). Per the germline V gene, CDR1 is SGHTA and CDR2 is FQGNSA. This CDR3 region has 11 residues. V was cut by 6 bases and J by 9 bases, with 9 bases left in between. This chain's CDR3 is CASRGPGEQFF. CDR3 DNA: TGTGCCAGCAGGGGGCCCGGTGAGCAGTTCTTC. The full variable domain, completed using reference TRBV7-2 and TRBJ2-1, is GAGVSQSPSNKVTEKGKDVELRCDPISGHTALYWYRQSLGQGLEFLIYFQGNSAPDKSGLPSDRFSAERTGGSVSTLTIQRTQQEDSAVYLCASRGPGEQFFGPGTRLTVL.

This clonotype was counted only a few times. V usage is TRBV28 and J usage is TRBJ1-1; D is perhaps TRBD1 (5 bases). The CDR3 covers 15 residues. Germline V gene data show CDR1 as MDHEN and CDR2 as SYDVKM. V lost 5 bases, J lost 1 base, and 14 bases lay in between. The DNA of the CDR3 is TGTGCCAGCAGTGTTGTCGGGACGGGGAACACTGAAGCTTTCTTT. Protein sequence: CASSVVGTGNTEAFF.

The V call is TRBV6-2 or TRBV6-3, the J call TRBJ2-1; 7 bases agree with TRBD1. V was clipped by 8 bases and J by 3 bases; unmatched bases: 4. Germline V gene sequence: CDR1 MNHEY, CDR2 SVGEGT. CDR3 length: 13 residues. CDR3 sequence: CASGWDSYNEQFF. Here the CDR3 DNA reads TGTGCCAGCGGGTGGGACAGCTACAATGAGCAGTTCTTC.

This clonotype was counted ten times or more. This rearrangement joins TRBV6-2 or TRBV6-3 to TRBJ2-1; possibly TRBD1 for D (5 bases). Trimming cost V 8 bases and J 2 bases, with 13 bases left between them. Looked up from germline, CDR1 is MNHEY and CDR2 is SVGEGT. The CDR3 has 14 residues. The CDR3 DNA reads TGTGCCAGCGAGTCGGACACCACCTACAATGAGCAGTTCTTC. Translating gives CASESDTTYNEQFF.

As regards this clonotype: This may stem from a read error, because a much larger clone lies one nucleotide away. The rearrangement uses TRBV6-2 or TRBV6-3 and TRBJ2-6; a possible D gene is TRBD1 (5 bases). Germline CDR1 reads MNHEY; CDR2 reads SVGEGT. The CDR3 spans 13 residues. CDR3 nucleotides: TGTGCCAGCAGTCGATCTGGGGCCAACATCCTGACTTTC. Its translation: CASSRSGANILTF.

V usage is TRBV5-6 and J usage is TRBJ2-5; 9 bases fit TRBD2. The CDR3 totals 15 residues. Germline V CDR1 and CDR2: SGHDT, YYEEEE. V was clipped by 6 bases and J by 0 bases; unmatched bases: 6. The CDR3 nucleotides are TGTGCCAGCAACCCGACTAGCGGCTACCAAGAGACCCAGTACTTC. This gives the protein CASNPTSGYQETQYF. Variable domain in full (rest from reference TRBV5-6 and TRBJ2-5): DAGVTQSPTHLIKTRGQQVTLRCSPKSGHDTVSWYQQALGQGPQFIFQYYEEEERQRGNFPDRFSGHQFPNYSSELNVNALLLGDSALYLCASNPTSGYQETQYFGPGTRLLVL.

This clonotype was observed at least ten times. The chain uses TRBV4-3 and TRBJ2-3; 11 bases map to TRBD2. V lost 4 bases, J lost 5 bases, and 14 bases stayed unmatched. Germline V gene data show CDR1 as LGHNA and CDR2 as YSLEER. The CDR3 contains 18 residues. CDR3 protein: CASSLSPKTSGEGDTQYF. CDR3 coding DNA: TGCGCCAGCAGCCTCAGCCCTAAGACTAGCGGGGAGGGAGATACGCAGTATTTT.

This clonotype was found many times. This chain joins TRBV12-3 or TRBV12-4 and TRBJ2-7; D is unclear. The CDR3 covers 13 residues. V shed 7 bases and J shed 5 bases, with 15 bases lying between them. As DNA, the CDR3 is TGTGCCAGCACCCCATCGATGACCCACGAGCAGTACTTC. It is translated as CASTPSMTHEQYF.

This clonotype was picked up many times. The genes are TRBV6-5 and TRBJ2-3, with no clear D. The length of the CDR3 is 12 residues. V gave up 6 bases and J gave up 5 bases, with 9 bases separating them. Germline CDR1 is MNHEY and CDR2 is SVGAGI. The CDR3 loop is CASRSSGDTQYF. The CDR3 coding sequence is TGTGCCAGCAGGTCCAGTGGAGATACGCAGTATTTT.

The chain combines TRBV19 with TRBJ1-5, with TRBD1 matching over 9 bases. V lost 3 bases, J lost 6 bases, and 9 bases stayed unmatched. Germline V gene lookup returns CDR1 LNHDA and CDR2 SQIVND (reference sequence). The CDR3 loop spans 16 amino acids. This CDR3 reads CASSIWGQGRSQPQHF. The CDR3, as DNA: TGTGCCAGTAGTATTTGGGGACAGGGTAGAAGTCAGCCCCAGCATTTT.

This chain uses TRBV4-3 with TRBJ1-4; D may be TRBD1 (6 bases). Germline V lookup: CDR1 LGHNA, CDR2 YSLEER. The CDR3 has 14 amino acids. Trimming cost V 1 base and J 8 bases, with 11 bases left between them. CDR3 in amino acids: CASSQAGDGEKLFF. In DNA form, the CDR3 reads TGCGCCAGCAGCCAAGCAGGGGACGGAGAAAAACTGTTTTTT.

Many counts were recorded for this clonotype. This chain links TRBV7-8 with TRBJ1-1; D may be TRBD1 (6 bases). Germline V CDR1 and CDR2: SGHVS, FQNEAQ. The CDR3 is 13 residues long. Deletions cut 5 bases from V and 6 bases from J, with 13 bases between. Written as DNA, the CDR3 is TGTGCCAGCAGCCCCCAGCCAGGGGCTGAAGCTTTCTTT. It codes for CASSPQPGAEAFF.